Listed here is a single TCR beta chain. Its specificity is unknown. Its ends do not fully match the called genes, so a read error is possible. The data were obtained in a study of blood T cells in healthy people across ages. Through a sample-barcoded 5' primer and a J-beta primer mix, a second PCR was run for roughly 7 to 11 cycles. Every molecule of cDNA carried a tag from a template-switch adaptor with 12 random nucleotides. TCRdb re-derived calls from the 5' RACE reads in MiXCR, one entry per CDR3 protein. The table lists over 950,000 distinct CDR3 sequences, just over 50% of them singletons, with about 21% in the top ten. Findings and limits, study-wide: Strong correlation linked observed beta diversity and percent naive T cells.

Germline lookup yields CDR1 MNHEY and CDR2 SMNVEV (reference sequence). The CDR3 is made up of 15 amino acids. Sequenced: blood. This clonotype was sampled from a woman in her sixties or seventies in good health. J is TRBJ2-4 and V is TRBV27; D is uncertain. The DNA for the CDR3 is TGTGCCAGCAGTTTATCCGCGGTTATCAAAACCATTCAGTACTTC. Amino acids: CASSLSAVIKTIQYF.